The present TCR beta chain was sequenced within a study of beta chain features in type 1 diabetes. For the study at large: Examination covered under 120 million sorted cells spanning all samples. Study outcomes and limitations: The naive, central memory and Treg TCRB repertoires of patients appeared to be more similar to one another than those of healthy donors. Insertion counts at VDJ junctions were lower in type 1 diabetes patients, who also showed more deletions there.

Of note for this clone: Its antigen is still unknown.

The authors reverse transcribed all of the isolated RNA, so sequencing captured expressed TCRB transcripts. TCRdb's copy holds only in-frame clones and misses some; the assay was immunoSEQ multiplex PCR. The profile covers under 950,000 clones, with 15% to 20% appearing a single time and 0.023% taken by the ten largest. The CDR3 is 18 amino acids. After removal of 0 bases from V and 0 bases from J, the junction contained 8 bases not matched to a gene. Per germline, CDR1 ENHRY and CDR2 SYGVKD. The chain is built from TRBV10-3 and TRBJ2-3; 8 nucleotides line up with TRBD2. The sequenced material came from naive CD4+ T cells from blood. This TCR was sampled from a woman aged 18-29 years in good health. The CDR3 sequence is CAISESSLAGTSTDTQYF. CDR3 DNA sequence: TGTGCCATCAGTGAGTCGAGCCTAGCGGGTACTAGCACAGATACGCAGTATTTT.